The rows below give T cell receptor beta chains drawn from one sample of a study of T cells in Graves' hyperthyroidism and ophthalmopathy. A single record per CDR3 protein comes from TCRdb applying MiXCR to the multiplex PCR reads. The sample consists of hundreds of thousands of distinct CDR3 sequences, 35% of them appearing once. Sequencing input: blood. These receptors were obtained from a woman in her forties with Graves' hyperthyroidism. CDR3s include the opening cysteine and the closing phenylalanine or tryptophan. The D gene is left open where the match is weak. The size entry is marked missing in some rows and otherwise reads once, few, many or a size class.

j_call: TRBJ1-6; d_call: TRBD1; v_call: TRBV6-6; clone_size: NA; cdr3_aa: CASRWGTGVSPLHF; cdr3_nt: TGTGCCAGCAGATGGGGGACAGGGGTATCACCCCTCCACTTT
j_call: TRBJ2-1; d_call: TRBD1; v_call: TRBV9; clone_size: NA; cdr3_aa: CASSGGVGTGGNEQFF; cdr3_nt: TGTGCCAGCAGCGGGGGTGTAGGGACAGGCGGTAATGAGCAGTTCTTC
j_call: TRBJ2-7; d_call: NA; v_call: TRBV9; clone_size: NA; cdr3_aa: CASSVDESWEQYF; cdr3_nt: TGTGCCAGCAGCGTAGATGAATCTTGGGAGCAGTACTTC
j_call: TRBJ1-1; d_call: TRBD1; v_call: TRBV7-9; clone_size: few; cdr3_aa: CASSPRDRALNTEAFF; cdr3_nt: TGTGCCAGCAGCCCGCGGGACAGGGCTCTGAACACTGAAGCTTTCTTT
j_call: TRBJ1-4; d_call: TRBD1; v_call: TRBV6-1; clone_size: NA; cdr3_aa: CASSTGGKLFF; cdr3_nt: TGTGCCAGCAGTACAGGGGGAAAACTGTTTTTT
j_call: TRBJ1-2; d_call: NA; v_call: TRBV7-9; clone_size: NA; cdr3_aa: CASTRTSRGGSHGYTF; cdr3_nt: TGTGCCAGCACACGAACGTCCAGGGGAGGATCGCATGGCTACACCTTC
j_call: TRBJ1-5; d_call: NA; v_call: TRBV6-5; clone_size: few; cdr3_aa: CASRTADQPQHF; cdr3_nt: TGTGCCAGCAGGACAGCTGATCAGCCCCAGCATTTT
j_call: TRBJ1-1; d_call: NA; v_call: TRBV19; clone_size: NA; cdr3_aa: CASSIDERSTEAFF; cdr3_nt: TGTGCCAGTAGTATAGATGAGAGGTCCACTGAAGCTTTCTTT
j_call: TRBJ2-5; d_call: TRBD1; v_call: TRBV7-2; clone_size: NA; cdr3_aa: CASRLSPGQGTGETQYF; cdr3_nt: TGTGCCAGCAGATTAAGCCCGGGACAGGGCACGGGAGAGACCCAGTACTTC
j_call: TRBJ1-1; d_call: NA; v_call: TRBV5-1; clone_size: few; cdr3_aa: CASSGGEGNTEAFF; cdr3_nt: TGCGCCAGCTCCGGGGGCGAGGGGAACACTGAAGCTTTCTTT
j_call: TRBJ2-2; d_call: TRBD1; v_call: TRBV10-2; clone_size: NA; cdr3_aa: CAWTGQGTGELFF; cdr3_nt: TGTGCCTGGACCGGACAGGGCACCGGGGAGCTGTTTTTT
j_call: TRBJ1-1; d_call: TRBD1; v_call: TRBV12-3/TRBV12-4; clone_size: few; cdr3_aa: CASCLGTDINTEAFF; cdr3_nt: TGTGCCAGCTGCCTCGGGACAGACATTAACACTGAAGCTTTCTTT
j_call: TRBJ2-3; d_call: TRBD2; v_call: TRBV20-1; clone_size: NA; cdr3_aa: CSAMGLAGPPDTQYF; cdr3_nt: TGCAGTGCTATGGGGCTAGCGGGGCCCCCAGATACGCAGTATTTT
j_call: TRBJ1-1; d_call: TRBD1; v_call: TRBV29-1; clone_size: NA; cdr3_aa: CSFTGDRGRTEAFF; cdr3_nt: TGCAGCTTTACAGGGGACAGGGGGAGAACTGAAGCTTTCTTT
j_call: TRBJ1-2; d_call: NA; v_call: TRBV20-1; clone_size: few; cdr3_aa: CSARLPIANYGYTF; cdr3_nt: TGCAGTGCTAGATTGCCAATAGCTAACTATGGCTACACCTTC
j_call: TRBJ1-1; d_call: TRBD1; v_call: TRBV19; clone_size: few; cdr3_aa: CASSPGTGLKTEAFF; cdr3_nt: TGTGCCAGTAGTCCCGGGACAGGGTTAAAGACTGAAGCTTTCTTT
j_call: TRBJ1-2; d_call: TRBD1; v_call: TRBV4-3; clone_size: NA; cdr3_aa: CASSQGMGDRRDYGYTF; cdr3_nt: TGCGCCAGCAGCCAAGGAATGGGGGACAGAAGGGATTATGGCTACACCTTC
j_call: TRBJ1-1; d_call: TRBD1; v_call: TRBV6-1; clone_size: NA; cdr3_aa: CATETDRGRTEAFF; cdr3_nt: TGTGCCACCGAGACAGACAGGGGGAGAACTGAAGCTTTCTTT
j_call: TRBJ1-5; d_call: NA; v_call: TRBV24-1; clone_size: many; cdr3_aa: CATSDMFSKEPQHF; cdr3_nt: TGTGCCACCAGTGATATGTTCTCGAAGGAGCCCCAGCATTTT
j_call: TRBJ2-2; d_call: NA; v_call: TRBV28; clone_size: NA; cdr3_aa: CASSLAGRELFF; cdr3_nt: TGTGCCAGCAGTTTAGCGGGAAGGGAGCTGTTTTTT
j_call: TRBJ1-2; d_call: NA; v_call: TRBV24-1; clone_size: once; cdr3_aa: CAWSVRGVGYGYTF; cdr3_nt: TGTGCCTGGAGTGTACGCGGGGTGGGCTATGGCTACACCTTC
j_call: TRBJ2-7; d_call: NA; v_call: TRBV4-3; clone_size: NA; cdr3_aa: CASSQVEEKGSYEQYF; cdr3_nt: TGCGCCAGCAGCCAAGTGGAGGAGAAGGGTTCCTACGAGCAGTACTTC
j_call: TRBJ1-5; d_call: NA; v_call: TRBV7-2; clone_size: NA; cdr3_aa: CASSLETAYNQPQHF; cdr3_nt: TGTGCCAGCAGCTTAGAAACAGCCTACAATCAGCCCCAGCATTTT
j_call: TRBJ2-7; d_call: NA; v_call: TRBV19; clone_size: NA; cdr3_aa: CASSMGRDEQYF; cdr3_nt: TGTGCCAGTAGTATGGGCAGGGACGAGCAGTACTTC
j_call: TRBJ1-1; d_call: TRBD1; v_call: TRBV20-1; clone_size: NA; cdr3_aa: CSAREKGLVQLRGRSEAFF; cdr3_nt: TGCAGTGCTAGAGAGAAGGGGCTGGTACAGCTTAGGGGGCGAAGTGAAGCTTTCTTT
j_call: TRBJ2-7; d_call: NA; v_call: TRBV7-2; clone_size: NA; cdr3_aa: CASSLQGKGYEQYF; cdr3_nt: TGTGCCAGCAGCTTGCAGGGGAAAGGATACGAGCAGTACTTC
j_call: TRBJ2-5; d_call: TRBD2; v_call: TRBV7-9; clone_size: NA; cdr3_aa: CASSALAGQTQYF; cdr3_nt: TGTGCCAGCAGCGCTCTAGCGGGACAGACCCAGTACTTC